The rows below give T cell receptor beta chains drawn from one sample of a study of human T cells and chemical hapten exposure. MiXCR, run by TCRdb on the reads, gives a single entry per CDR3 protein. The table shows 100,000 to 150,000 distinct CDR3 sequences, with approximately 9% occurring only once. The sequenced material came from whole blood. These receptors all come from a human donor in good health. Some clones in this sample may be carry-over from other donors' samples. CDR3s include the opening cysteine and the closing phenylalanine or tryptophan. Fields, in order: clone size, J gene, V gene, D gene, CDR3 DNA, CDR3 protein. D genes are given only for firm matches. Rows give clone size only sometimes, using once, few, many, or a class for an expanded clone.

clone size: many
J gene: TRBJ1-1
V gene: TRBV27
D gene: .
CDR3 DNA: TGTGCCAGCAACTCCTTTGGGGGGGCGGCTTTCTTT
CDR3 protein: CASNSFGGAAFF

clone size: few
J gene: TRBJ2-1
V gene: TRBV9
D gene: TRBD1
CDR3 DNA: TGTGCCAGCAGCCCTCGGACAGGGGATTATGAGCAGTTCTTC
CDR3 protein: CASSPRTGDYEQFF

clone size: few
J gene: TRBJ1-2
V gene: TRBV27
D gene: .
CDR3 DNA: TGTGCCAGCAGTCTCCCAGGGGATGGCTACACCTTC
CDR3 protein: CASSLPGDGYTF

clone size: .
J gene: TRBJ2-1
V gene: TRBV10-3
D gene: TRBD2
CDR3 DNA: TGTGCCATCAGTGAGAGGGAGGGCGACTACAATGAGCAGTTCTTC
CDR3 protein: CAISEREGDYNEQFF

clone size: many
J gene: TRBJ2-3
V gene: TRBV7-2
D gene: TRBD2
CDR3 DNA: TGTGCCAGCAGCGGGACTAGCGTGGGAGATACGCAGTATTTT
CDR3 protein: CASSGTSVGDTQYF

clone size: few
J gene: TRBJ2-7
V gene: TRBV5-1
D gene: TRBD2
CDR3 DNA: TGCGCCAGCAGTTATGGACTAGCGGGAGGGTCCTACGAGCAGTACTTC
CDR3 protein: CASSYGLAGGSYEQYF

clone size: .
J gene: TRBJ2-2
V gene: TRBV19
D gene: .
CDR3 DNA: TGTGCCAGTAGTATGACGTGGGCTAGCGAAAATACCGGGGAGCTGTTTTTT
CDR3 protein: CASSMTWASENTGELFF

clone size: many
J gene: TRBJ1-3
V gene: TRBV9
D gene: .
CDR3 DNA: TGTGCCAGCAGCGCCCAGGCTCAGGGAAACACCATATATTTT
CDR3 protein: CASSAQAQGNTIYF

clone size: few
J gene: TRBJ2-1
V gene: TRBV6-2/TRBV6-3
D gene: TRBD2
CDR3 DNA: TGTGCCAGCAGGAGGACTAGCGGGGGGCCAGACAATGAGCAGTTCTTC
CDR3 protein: CASRRTSGGPDNEQFF

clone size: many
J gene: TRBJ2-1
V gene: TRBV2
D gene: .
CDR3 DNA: TGTGCCAGCAGTTCTCCGGGACCTCAGTTCTTC
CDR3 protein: CASSSPGPQFF

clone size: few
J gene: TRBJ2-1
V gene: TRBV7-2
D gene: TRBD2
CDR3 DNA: TGTGCCAGCAGCTCCCGGCCGTGGCTAGCGGGGAGCTACAATGAGCAGTTCTTC
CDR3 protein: CASSSRPWLAGSYNEQFF

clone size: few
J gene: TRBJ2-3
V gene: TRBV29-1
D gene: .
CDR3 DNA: TGCAGCGTTGCCGGGGCCAGGGATACGCAGTATTTT
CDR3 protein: CSVAGARDTQYF

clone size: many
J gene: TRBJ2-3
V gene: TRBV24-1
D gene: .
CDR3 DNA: TGTGCCACCAGTGATACCGCCACAGATACGCAGTATTTT
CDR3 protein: CATSDTATDTQYF

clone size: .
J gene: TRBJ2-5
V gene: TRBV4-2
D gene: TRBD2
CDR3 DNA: TGTGCCAGCAGCCAAGACCCCCGGCTAGCGGGCCTGGAGACCCAGTACTTC
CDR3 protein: CASSQDPRLAGLETQYF

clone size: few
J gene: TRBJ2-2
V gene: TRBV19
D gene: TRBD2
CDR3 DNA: TGTGCCAGTAGTAGATCTAGCGGGGTCCCCGGGGAGCTGTTTTTT
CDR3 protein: CASSRSSGVPGELFF

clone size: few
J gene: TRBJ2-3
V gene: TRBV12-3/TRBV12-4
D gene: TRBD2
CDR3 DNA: TGTGCCAGCAGTCCCGGGACTAGCGGGAGTTATACAGATACGCAGTATTTT
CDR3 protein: CASSPGTSGSYTDTQYF

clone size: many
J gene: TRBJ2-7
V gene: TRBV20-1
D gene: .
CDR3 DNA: TGCAGTGCTAGACAGGATCCCTACGAGCAGTACTTC
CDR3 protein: CSARQDPYEQYF

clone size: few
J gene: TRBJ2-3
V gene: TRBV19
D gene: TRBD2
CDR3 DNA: TGTGCCAGTTGTGGGAGGGCCACAGATACGCAGTATTTT
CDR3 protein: CASCGRATDTQYF